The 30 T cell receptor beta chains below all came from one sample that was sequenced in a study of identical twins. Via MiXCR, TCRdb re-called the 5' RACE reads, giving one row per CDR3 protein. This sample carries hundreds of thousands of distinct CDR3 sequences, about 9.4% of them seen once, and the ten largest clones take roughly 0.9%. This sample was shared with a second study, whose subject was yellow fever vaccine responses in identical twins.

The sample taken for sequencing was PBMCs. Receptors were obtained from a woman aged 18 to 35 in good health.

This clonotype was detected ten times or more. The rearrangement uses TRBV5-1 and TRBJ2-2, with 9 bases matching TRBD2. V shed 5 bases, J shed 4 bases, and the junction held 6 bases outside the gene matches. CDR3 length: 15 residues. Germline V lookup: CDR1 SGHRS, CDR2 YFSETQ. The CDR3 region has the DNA TGCGCCAGCAGAAGGGTTAGCGGGAGCACCGGGGAGCTGTTTTTT. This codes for CASRRVSGSTGELFF.

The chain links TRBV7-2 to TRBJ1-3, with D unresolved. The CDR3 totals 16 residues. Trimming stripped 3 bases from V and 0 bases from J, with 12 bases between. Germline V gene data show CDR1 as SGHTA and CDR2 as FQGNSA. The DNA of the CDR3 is TGTGCCAGCAGCTTCCGCAGAAACCCCTCTGGAAACACCATATATTTT. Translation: CASSFRRNPSGNTIYF.

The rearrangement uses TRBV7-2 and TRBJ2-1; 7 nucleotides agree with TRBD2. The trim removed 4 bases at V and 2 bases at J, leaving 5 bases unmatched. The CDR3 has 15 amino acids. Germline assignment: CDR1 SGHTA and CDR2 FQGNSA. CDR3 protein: CASSSGGTTYNEQFF. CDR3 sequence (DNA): TGTGCCAGCAGCTCGGGGGGTACTACCTACAATGAGCAGTTCTTC.

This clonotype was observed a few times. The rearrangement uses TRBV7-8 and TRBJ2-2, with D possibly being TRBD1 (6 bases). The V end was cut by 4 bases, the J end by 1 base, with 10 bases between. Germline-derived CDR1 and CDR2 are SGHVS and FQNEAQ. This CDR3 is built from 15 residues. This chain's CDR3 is CASSSRQENTGELFF. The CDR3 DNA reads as TGTGCCAGCAGCTCCCGACAGGAGAACACCGGGGAGCTGTTTTTT.

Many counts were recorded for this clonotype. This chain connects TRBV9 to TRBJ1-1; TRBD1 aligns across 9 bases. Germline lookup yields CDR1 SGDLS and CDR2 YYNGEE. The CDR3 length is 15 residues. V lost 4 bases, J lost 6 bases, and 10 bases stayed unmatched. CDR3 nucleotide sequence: TGTGCCAGCAGCCCGGGACAGGGAACGTACCCTGAAGCTTTCTTT. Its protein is CASSPGQGTYPEAFF.

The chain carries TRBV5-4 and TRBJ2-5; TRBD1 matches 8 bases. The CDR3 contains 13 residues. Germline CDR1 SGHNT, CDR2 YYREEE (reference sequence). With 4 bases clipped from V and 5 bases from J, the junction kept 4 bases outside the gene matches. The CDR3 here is CASSEQGAETQYF. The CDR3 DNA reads TGTGCCAGCAGCGAGCAGGGGGCTGAGACCCAGTACTTC.

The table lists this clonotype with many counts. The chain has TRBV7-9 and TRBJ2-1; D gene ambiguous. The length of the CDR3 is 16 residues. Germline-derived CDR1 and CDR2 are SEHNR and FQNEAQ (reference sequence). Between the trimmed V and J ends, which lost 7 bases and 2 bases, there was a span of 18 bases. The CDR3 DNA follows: TGTGCCAGCAACCAGGACCCCTCGTCCACCTACAATGAGCAGTTCTTC. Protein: CASNQDPSSTYNEQFF.

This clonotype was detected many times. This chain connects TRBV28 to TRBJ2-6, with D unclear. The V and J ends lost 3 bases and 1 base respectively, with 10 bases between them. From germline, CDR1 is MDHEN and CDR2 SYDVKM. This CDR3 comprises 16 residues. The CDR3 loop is CASSLEATSGANVLTF. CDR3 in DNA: TGTGCCAGCAGTTTGGAAGCCACTTCTGGGGCCAACGTCCTGACTTTC.

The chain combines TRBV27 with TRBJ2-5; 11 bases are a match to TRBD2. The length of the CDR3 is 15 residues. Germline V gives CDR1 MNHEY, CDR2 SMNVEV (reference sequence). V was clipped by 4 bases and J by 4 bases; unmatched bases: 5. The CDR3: CASSSGLAAGETQYF. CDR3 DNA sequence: TGTGCCAGCAGTTCGGGACTAGCGGCGGGAGAGACCCAGTACTTC.

The CDR3 reads CASSRNLLAGGPQTQYF. The DNA of the CDR3 is TGTGCCAGCAGCCGAAACCTACTAGCGGGAGGGCCGCAGACCCAGTACTTC. The rearrangement uses TRBV7-6 and TRBJ2-5; 13 nucleotides match TRBD2. The CDR3 length is 17 residues. Germline-derived CDR1 and CDR2 are SGHVS and FNYEAQ. Germline trimming cut 5 bases from V and 6 bases from J; bases unmatched to any gene: 12. Complete variable domain (other parts from reference TRBV7-6 and TRBJ2-5): GAGVSQSPRYKVTKRGQDVALRCDPISGHVSLYWYRQALGQGPEFLTYFNYEAQQDKSGLPNDRFSAERPEGSISTLTIQRTEQRDSAMYRCASSRNLLAGGPQTQYFGPGTRLLVL.

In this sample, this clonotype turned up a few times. CDR3 in amino acids: CASSQGTQETQYF. CDR3 in DNA: TGTGCCAGCAGCCAGGGAACCCAAGAGACCCAGTACTTC. This chain uses TRBV2 with TRBJ2-5; a weak D match, TRBD1 (5 bases). The V end was cut by 6 bases, the J end by 1 base, with 9 bases between. The CDR3 has 13 amino acids. Germline lookup yields CDR1 SNHLY and CDR2 FYNNEI.

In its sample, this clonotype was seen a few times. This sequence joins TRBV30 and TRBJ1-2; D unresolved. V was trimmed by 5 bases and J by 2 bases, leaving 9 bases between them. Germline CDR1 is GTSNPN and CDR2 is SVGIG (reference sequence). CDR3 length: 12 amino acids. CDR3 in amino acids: CAWGRQNYGYTF. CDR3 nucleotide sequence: TGTGCCTGGGGCAGACAAAACTATGGCTACACCTTC.

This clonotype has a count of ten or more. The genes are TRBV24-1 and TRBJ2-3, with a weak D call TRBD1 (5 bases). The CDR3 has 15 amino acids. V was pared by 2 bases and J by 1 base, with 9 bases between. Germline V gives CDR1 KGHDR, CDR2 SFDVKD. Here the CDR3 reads CATSDSTGGTDTQYF. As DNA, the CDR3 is TGTGCCACCAGTGATTCTACAGGAGGCACAGATACGCAGTATTTT.

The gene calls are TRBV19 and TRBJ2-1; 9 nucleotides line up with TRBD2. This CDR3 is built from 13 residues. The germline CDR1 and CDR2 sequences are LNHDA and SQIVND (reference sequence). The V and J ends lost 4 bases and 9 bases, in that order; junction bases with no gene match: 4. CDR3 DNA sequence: TGTGCCAGTAGTAGTAGCGGGAGCGTTGAGCAGTTCTTC. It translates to CASSSSGSVEQFF.

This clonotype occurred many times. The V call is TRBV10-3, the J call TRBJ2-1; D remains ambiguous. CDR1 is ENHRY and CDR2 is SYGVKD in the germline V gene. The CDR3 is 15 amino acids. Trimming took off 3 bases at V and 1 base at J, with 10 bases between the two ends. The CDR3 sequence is CAISDGRNSYNEQFF. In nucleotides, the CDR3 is TGTGCCATCAGTGATGGACGGAATTCCTACAATGAGCAGTTCTTC.

CDR3 loop: CASSLTSGYTDTQYF. As DNA, the CDR3 is TGTGCCAGCAGTTTGACTAGCGGCTACACAGATACGCAGTATTTT. The J gene is TRBJ2-3, the V gene TRBV28; 9 bases agree with TRBD2. V lost 3 bases to trimming and J lost 2 bases; unmatched junction nucleotides: 3. The germline CDR1 and CDR2 sequences are MDHEN and SYDVKM. This CDR3 is 15 amino acids long. Full variable domain (remainder filled in from reference TRBV28 and TRBJ2-3): DVKVTQSSRYLVKRTGEKVFLECVQDMDHENMFWYRQDPGLGLRLIYFSYDVKMKEKGDIPEGYSVSREKKERFSLILESASTNQTSMYLCASSLTSGYTDTQYFGPGTRLTVL.

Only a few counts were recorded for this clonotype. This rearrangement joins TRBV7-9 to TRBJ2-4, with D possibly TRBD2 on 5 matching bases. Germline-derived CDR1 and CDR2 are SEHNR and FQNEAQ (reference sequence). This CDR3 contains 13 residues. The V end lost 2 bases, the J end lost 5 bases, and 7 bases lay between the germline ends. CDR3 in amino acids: CASSLPEENIQYF. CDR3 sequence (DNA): TGTGCCAGCAGCTTACCGGAGGAAAACATTCAGTACTTC.

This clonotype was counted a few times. Here the CDR3 DNA reads TGCGCCAGCAGCTTGTTAGCAGCCCCCAGCTCCTACGAGCAGTACTTC. Its protein product is CASSLLAAPSSYEQYF. The chain carries TRBV5-1 and TRBJ2-7; D unresolved. Germline values: CDR1 SGHRS, CDR2 YFSETQ. Between the trimmed V and J ends, which lost 1 base and 0 bases, there was a span of 14 bases. The CDR3 runs 16 residues.

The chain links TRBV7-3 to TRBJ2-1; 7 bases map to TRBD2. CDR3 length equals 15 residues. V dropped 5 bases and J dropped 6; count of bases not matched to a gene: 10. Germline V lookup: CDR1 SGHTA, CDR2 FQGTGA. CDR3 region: CASSPTGGTGNEQFF. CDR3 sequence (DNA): TGTGCCAGCAGCCCGACGGGGGGAACGGGCAATGAGCAGTTCTTC.

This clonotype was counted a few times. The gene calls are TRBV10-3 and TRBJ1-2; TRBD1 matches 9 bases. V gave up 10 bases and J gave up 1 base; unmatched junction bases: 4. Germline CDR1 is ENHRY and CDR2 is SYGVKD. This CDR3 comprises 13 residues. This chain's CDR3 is CATRDRDNYGYTF. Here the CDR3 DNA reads TGTGCCACGCGGGACAGGGATAACTATGGCTACACCTTC.

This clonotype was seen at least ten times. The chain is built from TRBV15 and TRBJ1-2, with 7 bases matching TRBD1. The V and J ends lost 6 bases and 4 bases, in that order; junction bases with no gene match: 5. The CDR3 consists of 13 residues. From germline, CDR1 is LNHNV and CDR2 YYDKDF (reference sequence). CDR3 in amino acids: CATRPQGTYGYTF. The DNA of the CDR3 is TGTGCCACCAGGCCACAGGGGACCTATGGCTACACCTTC.

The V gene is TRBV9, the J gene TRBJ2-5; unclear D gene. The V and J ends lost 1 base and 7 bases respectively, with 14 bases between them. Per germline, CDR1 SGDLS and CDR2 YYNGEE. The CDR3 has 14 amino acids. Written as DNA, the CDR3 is TGTGCCAGCAGCGTAAAATCCTCGCTCGGGACCCAGTACTTC. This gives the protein CASSVKSSLGTQYF. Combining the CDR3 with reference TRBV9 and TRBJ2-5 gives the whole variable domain DSGVTQTPKHLITATGQRVTLRCSPRSGDLSVYWYQQSLDQGLQFLIQYYNGEERAKGNILERFSAQQFPDLHSELNLSSLELGDSALYFCASSVKSSLGTQYFGPGTRLLVL.

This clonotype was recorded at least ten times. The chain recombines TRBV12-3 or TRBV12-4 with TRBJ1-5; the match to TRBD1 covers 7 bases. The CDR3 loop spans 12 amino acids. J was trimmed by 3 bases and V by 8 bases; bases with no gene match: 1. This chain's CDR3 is CASGQANQPQHF. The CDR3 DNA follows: TGTGCCAGCGGACAGGCCAATCAGCCCCAGCATTTT.

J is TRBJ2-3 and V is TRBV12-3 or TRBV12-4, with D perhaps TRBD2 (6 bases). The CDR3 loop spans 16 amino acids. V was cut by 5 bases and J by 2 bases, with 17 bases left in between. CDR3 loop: CASSTQGGQNTDTQYF. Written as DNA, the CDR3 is TGTGCCAGCAGTACCCAGGGAGGTCAAAACACAGATACGCAGTATTTT.

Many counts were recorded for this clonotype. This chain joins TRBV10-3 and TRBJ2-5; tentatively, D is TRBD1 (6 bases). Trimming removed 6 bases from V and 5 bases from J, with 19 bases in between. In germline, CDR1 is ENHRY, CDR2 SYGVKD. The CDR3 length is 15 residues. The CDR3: CAIRATGTPGETQYF. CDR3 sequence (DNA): TGTGCCATCAGAGCAACTGGGACACCGGGGGAGACCCAGTACTTC.

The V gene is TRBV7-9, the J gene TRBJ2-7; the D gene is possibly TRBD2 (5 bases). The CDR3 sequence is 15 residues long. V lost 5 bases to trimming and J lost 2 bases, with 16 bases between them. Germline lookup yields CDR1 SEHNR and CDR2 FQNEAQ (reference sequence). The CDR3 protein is CASSQTPGIPYEQYF. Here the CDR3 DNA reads TGTGCCAGCAGCCAAACACCGGGGATTCCCTACGAGCAGTACTTC.

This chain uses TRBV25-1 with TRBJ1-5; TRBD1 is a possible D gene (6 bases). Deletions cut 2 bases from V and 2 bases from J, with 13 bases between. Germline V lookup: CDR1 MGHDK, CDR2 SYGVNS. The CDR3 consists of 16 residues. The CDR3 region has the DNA TGTGCCAGCAGTGAAGCGGGGGGGCGCGGCAATCAGCCCCAGCATTTT. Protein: CASSEAGGRGNQPQHF. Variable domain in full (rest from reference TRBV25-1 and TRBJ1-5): EADIYQTPRYLVIGTGKKITLECSQTMGHDKMYWYQQDPGMELHLIHYSYGVNSTEKGDLSSESTVSRIRTEHFPLTLESARPSHTSQYLCASSEAGGRGNQPQHFGDGTRLSIL.

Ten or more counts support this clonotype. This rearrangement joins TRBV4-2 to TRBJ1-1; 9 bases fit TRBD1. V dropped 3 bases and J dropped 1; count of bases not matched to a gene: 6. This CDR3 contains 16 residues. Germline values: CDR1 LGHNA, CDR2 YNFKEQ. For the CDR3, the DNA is TGTGCCAGCAGCCAGGTTGGACAGGGGCCGAACACTGAAGCTTTCTTT. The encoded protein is CASSQVGQGPNTEAFF.

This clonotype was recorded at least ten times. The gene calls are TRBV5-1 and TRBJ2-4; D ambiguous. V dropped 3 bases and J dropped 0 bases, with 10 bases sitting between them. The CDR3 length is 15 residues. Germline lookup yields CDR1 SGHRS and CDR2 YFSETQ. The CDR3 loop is CASSYLTGAKNIQYF. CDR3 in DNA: TGCGCCAGCAGCTACCTTACGGGAGCCAAAAACATTCAGTACTTC.

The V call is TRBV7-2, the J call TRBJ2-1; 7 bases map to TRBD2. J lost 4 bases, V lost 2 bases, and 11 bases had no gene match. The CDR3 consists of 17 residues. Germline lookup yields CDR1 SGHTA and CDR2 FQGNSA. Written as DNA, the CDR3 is TGTGCCAGCAGCTTAAGGGAGGGCGGGAGATTTTACAATGAGCAGTTCTTC. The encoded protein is CASSLREGGRFYNEQFF.